These 31 T cell receptor beta chains came from one sample sequenced in a study of PD-1 blockade in classical Hodgkin lymphoma. The assay was immunoSEQ multiplex PCR, and TCRdb's table has in-frame clones only and misses some. The table lists approximately 3,200 clones, 70% of them singletons. Specified time point: newly diagnosed, previously untreated cHL patient sample. Isolation of CD8+ T cells from thawed PBMCs used magnetic negative selection. The specimen sequenced was CD8+ T cells from blood. These receptors originate from a human donor with classical Hodgkin lymphoma.

This clone was picked up one time. This chain connects TRBV25-1 to TRBJ2-5, with D possibly TRBD1 on 5 matching bases. Judging by the DNA end, TRBJ2-7 fits better; the J call may be wrong. CDR3 length: 15 residues. The germline V gene encodes CDR1 MGHDK and CDR2 SYGVNS. In DNA, the CDR3 is TGTGCCAGCAGTGAACGACAGAACAGCTCCTACGAGCAGTACTTC. Its translation is CASSERQNSSYEQYF.

This chain links TRBV6-5 with TRBJ2-3, with TRBD2 matching 13 bases. V lost 2 bases to trimming and J lost 6 bases; unmatched junction nucleotides: 5. Per germline, CDR1 MNHEY and CDR2 SVGAGI. The CDR3 is made up of 16 amino acids. The CDR3 nucleotides read TGTGCCAGCAGTTACCGGACTAGCGGGAGCCCCGATACGCAGTATTTT. Its protein is CASSYRTSGSPDTQYF.

This chain connects TRBV4-2 to TRBJ2-7; D is ambiguous. Germline values: CDR1 LGHNA, CDR2 YNFKEQ. Trimming cost V 0 bases and J 4 bases, with 13 bases left between them. The CDR3 loop spans 15 amino acids. The CDR3: CASSQDWAVNYEQYF. As DNA, the CDR3 is TGTGCCAGCAGCCAAGATTGGGCGGTAAATTACGAGCAGTACTTC.

In its sample, this clone is large. V is TRBV7-2 and J is TRBJ2-1; a possible D gene is TRBD1 (7 bases). Trimming removed 1 base at V and 6 bases at J, with 10 bases between. The germline CDR1 and CDR2 sequences are SGHTA and FQGNSA. The CDR3 consists of 14 residues. The CDR3 nucleotides read TGTGCCAGCAGCTTAGGACAGGGAGGCAATGAGCAGTTCTTC. Encoded protein: CASSLGQGGNEQFF.

The J gene is TRBJ2-7, the V gene TRBV4-1; D unresolved. The germline V and J ends were trimmed by 1 base and 6 bases, with 7 bases remaining between them. Germline values: CDR1 MGHRA, CDR2 YSYEKL. The CDR3 covers 12 residues. CDR3: CASSQVSSEQYF. CDR3 in DNA: TGCGCCAGCAGCCAAGTTAGCTCCGAGCAGTACTTC.

This chain connects TRBV6-1 to TRBJ1-3; D is uncertain. Germline loops: CDR1 MNHNS, CDR2 SASEGT. V was cut by 4 bases and J by 1 base, with 14 bases left in between. The CDR3 consists of 16 residues. The CDR3: CASSALRRASGNTIYF. The DNA for the CDR3 is TGTGCCAGCAGTGCCCTTAGGAGGGCGTCTGGAAACACCATATATTTT.

The CDR3 is CASSNRQGAFNTEAFF. CDR3 in DNA: TGTGCCAGCAGCAATAGACAGGGGGCGTTTAACACTGAAGCTTTCTTT. V is TRBV10-3 and J is TRBJ1-1, with 10 bases that match TRBD1. V was clipped by 10 bases and J by 2 bases; unmatched bases: 13. The CDR3 has 16 residues. Germline loops: CDR1 ENHRY, CDR2 SYGVKD.

The chain is built from TRBV7-9 and TRBJ2-1; 8 bases map to TRBD2. Germline CDR1 and CDR2: SEHNR and FQNEAQ (reference sequence). The CDR3 has 16 amino acids. Trimming removed 6 bases from V and 8 bases from J; junction bases left unmatched: 15. The CDR3 protein is CASRGTGGPAGDEQFF. CDR3 in DNA: TGTGCCAGCAGAGGGACGGGAGGGCCGGCTGGGGATGAGCAGTTCTTC.

This clone has more than one count but fewer than ten. The V call is TRBV5-1, the J call TRBJ1-5, with D perhaps matching TRBD1 (6 bases). V shed 0 bases and J shed 10 bases, with 11 bases lying between them. The CDR3 extends over 13 amino acids. Germline loops: CDR1 SGHRS, CDR2 YFSETQ. CDR3 sequence: CASSLGGGKPQHF. CDR3 DNA: TGCGCCAGCAGCTTGGGAGGGGGGAAACCCCAGCATTTT.

V is TRBV7-8 and J is TRBJ2-2, with D tentatively TRBD1 or TRBD2 (5 bases each). The germline V and J ends were trimmed by 1 base and 5 bases, with 8 bases remaining between them. The CDR3 is 14 amino acids. The germline CDR1 and CDR2 sequences are SGHVS and FQNEAQ. The CDR3 DNA reads TGTGCCAGCAGCTTAGGTGGGGGAACCGGGGAGCTGTTTTTT. The encoded protein is CASSLGGGTGELFF.

The gene calls are TRBV28 and TRBJ1-2, with 8 bases matching TRBD1. V lost 5 bases and J lost 7; bases outside the gene matches: 6. The CDR3 has 13 amino acids. Germline assignment: CDR1 MDHEN and CDR2 SYDVKM. The DNA for the CDR3 is TGTGCCAGCAGTATGACAGGGGTGGGTGGCTACACCTTC. Translating it yields CASSMTGVGGYTF.

This clone was seen a handful of times. V usage is TRBV5-6 and J usage is TRBJ2-7; unclear D gene. The CDR3 length is 13 residues. From germline, CDR1 is SGHDT and CDR2 YYEEEE. V lost 2 bases and J lost 3, with 9 bases in between. The CDR3: CASSFGRYYEQYF. The CDR3, as DNA: TGTGCCAGCAGCTTCGGCAGATACTACGAGCAGTACTTC.

The genes are TRBV27 and TRBJ2-7, with TRBD1 matching over 10 bases. From germline, CDR1 is MNHEY and CDR2 SMNVEV (reference sequence). CDR3 size: 16 residues. The trim removed 5 bases at V and 6 bases at J, leaving 13 bases unmatched. CDR3 sequence reads: CASSTILRDRGREQYF. The CDR3 DNA reads TGTGCCAGCAGTACGATCCTCCGGGACAGGGGCCGCGAGCAGTACTTC.

This clone was counted between two and nine times. The chain couples TRBV28 to TRBJ2-3, with D hard to call. This CDR3 spans 15 amino acids. Trimming left V 6 bases short and J 1 base short, with 14 bases between. CDR1 and CDR2 (germline): MDHEN, SYDVKM. The DNA for the CDR3 is TGTGCCAGCAGCGACCTGATGAGTCGCACAGATACGCAGTATTTT. Translating gives CASSDLMSRTDTQYF.

This clone was recorded only once. This chain links TRBV19 with TRBJ2-2; possibly TRBD1 for D (5 bases). V shed 5 bases and J shed 6 bases, with 10 bases lying between them. Germline assignment: CDR1 LNHDA and CDR2 SQIVND (reference sequence). The CDR3 length is 13 residues. The CDR3 sequence: CASSFRVAGELFF. Written as DNA, the CDR3 is TGTGCCAGTAGTTTCAGGGTAGCCGGGGAGCTGTTTTTT.

This chain connects TRBV27 to TRBJ2-3, with D uncertain. Germline lookup yields CDR1 MNHEY and CDR2 SMNVEV (reference sequence). The CDR3 has 9 residues. Trimming removed 3 bases from V and 11 bases from J, with 3 bases in between. CDR3 residues: CASSFGQYF. CDR3 nucleotide sequence: TGTGCCAGCAGTTTTGGGCAGTATTTT.

V gene TRBV5-6 combines with J gene TRBJ2-1; 11 positions match TRBD2. Germline CDR1 reads SGHDT; CDR2 reads YYEEEE. The CDR3 has 16 residues. V lost 2 bases, J lost 12 bases, and 13 bases stayed unmatched. CDR3 DNA: TGTGCCAGCAGCTTTGCGGCGACTAGCGGGGCCCGGGGGCAGTTCTTC. Protein product: CASSFAATSGARGQFF.

This clone was counted only a few times. CDR3 residues: CSARDNYEQYF. The CDR3, as DNA: TGCAGTGCTAGGGACAACTACGAGCAGTACTTC. The chain couples TRBV20-1 to TRBJ2-7; TRBD1 is a possible D gene (5 bases). Germline CDR1 and CDR2: DFQATT and SNEGSKA (reference sequence). The CDR3 spans 11 residues. V was clipped by 3 bases and J by 3 bases, with 6 bases between them.

CDR3 sequence reads: CARALRGCFNQPQHF. The CDR3 nucleotides are TGTGCCCGGGCCCTCCGGGGTTGTTTCAATCAGCCCCAGCATTTT. The chain employs TRBV9 and TRBJ1-5, with unresolved D. Germline CDR1 reads SGDLS; CDR2 reads YYNGEE. V was trimmed by 10 bases and J by 3 bases, leaving 20 bases between them. The CDR3 extends over 15 amino acids.

The V call is TRBV7-3, the J call TRBJ1-2, with D unclear. The germline V and J ends were trimmed by 2 bases and 0 bases, with 10 bases remaining between them. Germline assignment: CDR1 SGHTA and CDR2 FQGTGA. The CDR3 is 15 amino acids. DNA of the CDR3: TGTGCCAGCAGCTTATTCGGCGGGACTAACTATGGCTACACCTTC. Encoded protein: CASSLFGGTNYGYTF.

V is TRBV5-1 and J is TRBJ2-3; the match to TRBD1 covers 8 bases. Per the germline V gene, CDR1 is SGHRS and CDR2 is YFSETQ. CDR3 length: 17 amino acids. V gave up 4 bases and J gave up 0 bases; unmatched junction bases: 10. The DNA of the CDR3 is TGCGCCAGCAGCCTTGGACAGGGCTACTCTAGCACAGATACGCAGTATTTT. It specifies CASSLGQGYSSTDTQYF. The full variable domain, its missing parts supplied by reference TRBV5-1 and TRBJ2-3, is KAGVTQTPRYLIKTRGQQVTLSCSPISGHRSVSWYQQTPGQGLQFLFEYFSETQRNKGNFPGRFSGRQFSNSRSEMNVSTLELGDSALYLCASSLGQGYSSTDTQYFGPGTRLTVL.

The V call is TRBV7-2, the J call TRBJ1-1; D is perhaps TRBD1 (5 bases). The germline V gene encodes CDR1 SGHTA and CDR2 FQGNSA. Trimming took off 1 base at V and 6 bases at J, with 9 bases between the two ends. CDR3 length: 13 amino acids. CDR3 residues: CASSLDQGAEAFF. The CDR3 DNA reads TGTGCCAGCAGCTTAGATCAGGGCGCTGAAGCTTTCTTT.

The rearrangement joins TRBV6-6 to TRBJ2-1; 10 bases map to TRBD1. Germline V lookup: CDR1 MNHNY, CDR2 SVGAGI (reference sequence). Germline trimming cut 2 bases from V and 6 bases from J; bases unmatched to any gene: 4. The length of the CDR3 is 15 residues. This CDR3 reads CASSYRDRGINEQFF. In nucleotides, the CDR3 is TGTGCCAGCAGTTACCGGGACAGGGGTATCAATGAGCAGTTCTTC.

This rearrangement joins TRBV7-9 to TRBJ1-6; no clear D gene. V dropped 2 bases and J dropped 15 bases, with 11 bases sitting between them. This CDR3 spans 12 amino acids. Germline-derived CDR1 and CDR2 are SEHNR and FQNEAQ (reference sequence). CDR3 bases: TGTGCCAGCAGCTTAAGCCAAAACGTCCTCCACTTT. Translation gives CASSLSQNVLHF.

CDR3 coding DNA: TGTGCCAGCAGTCCCCCGACTAGTCTGGAGACCCAGTACTTC. This gives the protein CASSPPTSLETQYF. The J gene is TRBJ2-5, the V gene TRBV28, with a possible D match to TRBD2 (6 bases). Per the germline V gene, CDR1 is MDHEN and CDR2 is SYDVKM. Trimming cost V 5 bases and J 5 bases, with 15 bases left between them. The CDR3 extends over 14 amino acids.

The CDR3 DNA reads TGTGCCAGCAGTGACTCGACTAGCGGGAGTGAGCAGTTCTTC. Translated, it gives CASSDSTSGSEQFF. The chain links TRBV6-4 to TRBJ2-1, with TRBD2 matching 12 bases. V gave up 0 bases and J gave up 9 bases; unmatched junction bases: 0. Germline values: CDR1 MRHNA, CDR2 SNTAGT. The CDR3 runs to 14 residues.

This chain joins TRBV9 and TRBJ2-2; D possibly corresponds to TRBD2 (5 bases). V gave up 0 bases and J gave up 4 bases, with 10 bases separating them. Germline CDR1 reads SGDLS; CDR2 reads YYNGEE. This CDR3 contains 15 residues. In DNA, the CDR3 is TGTGCCAGCAGCGTAGGTGTAGGAGGCACCGGGGAGCTGTTTTTT. Its protein is CASSVGVGGTGELFF.

V is TRBV11-2 and J is TRBJ2-7; 15 bases fit TRBD2. From germline, CDR1 is SGHAT and CDR2 FQNNGV. The ends lost 3 bases at V and 7 bases at J; junction bases unmatched: 4. The CDR3 spans 15 residues. CDR3 sequence (DNA): TGTGCCAGCAGCTTGGAGGGACTAGCGGGAGGTGAGCAGTACTTC. It yields the protein CASSLEGLAGGEQYF.

J is TRBJ2-5 and V is TRBV5-1; TRBD2 matches 12 bases. CDR1 SGHRS and CDR2 YFSETQ come from the germline V gene. After removal of 3 bases from V and 3 bases from J, the junction contained 6 bases not matched to a gene. The CDR3 is 16 amino acids. The chain's CDR3 is CASSSGLAGIEETQYF. CDR3 sequence (DNA): TGCGCCAGCAGCTCCGGACTAGCGGGAATCGAAGAGACCCAGTACTTC. Complete variable domain (other parts from reference TRBV5-1 and TRBJ2-5): KAGVTQTPRYLIKTRGQQVTLSCSPISGHRSVSWYQQTPGQGLQFLFEYFSETQRNKGNFPGRFSGRQFSNSRSEMNVSTLELGDSALYLCASSSGLAGIEETQYFGPGTRLLVL.

V usage is TRBV6-6 and J usage is TRBJ2-2; tentative D call: TRBD1 (6 bases). Germline V gene data show CDR1 as MNHNY and CDR2 as SVGAGI (reference sequence). The CDR3 length is 15 residues. Trimming took 0 bases from V and 1 from J, leaving 6 bases between them. The CDR3 sequence: CASSYSGQNTGELFF. In nucleotides, the CDR3 is TGTGCCAGCAGTTACTCGGGACAGAACACCGGGGAGCTGTTTTTT.

The chain combines TRBV28 with TRBJ1-5; maybe TRBD1 (5 bases). Germline V gene sequence: CDR1 MDHEN, CDR2 SYDVKM. The CDR3 runs 15 residues. With 11 bases removed from V and 3 bases from J, the gap between germline ends came to 20 bases. DNA of the CDR3: TGTGCCGGCTCGACAGCAGCTATCAACAATCAGCCCCAGCATTTT. This codes for CAGSTAAINNQPQHF.